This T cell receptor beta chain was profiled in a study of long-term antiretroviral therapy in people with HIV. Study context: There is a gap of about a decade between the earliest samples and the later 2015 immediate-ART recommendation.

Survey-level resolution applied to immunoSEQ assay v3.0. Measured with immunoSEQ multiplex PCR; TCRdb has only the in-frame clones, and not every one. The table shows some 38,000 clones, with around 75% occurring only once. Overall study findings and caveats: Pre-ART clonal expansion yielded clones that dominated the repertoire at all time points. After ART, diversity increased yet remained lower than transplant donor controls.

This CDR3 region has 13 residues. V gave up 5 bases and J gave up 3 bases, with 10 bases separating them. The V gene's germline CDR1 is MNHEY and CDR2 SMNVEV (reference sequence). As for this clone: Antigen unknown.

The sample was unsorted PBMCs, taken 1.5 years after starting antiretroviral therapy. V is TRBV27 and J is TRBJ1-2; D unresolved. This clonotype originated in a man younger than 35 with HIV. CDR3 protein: CASSPLADYGYTF. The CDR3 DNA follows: TGTGCCAGCAGTCCCCTCGCGGACTATGGCTACACCTTC.